This T cell receptor (beta chain) appears in the sequencing data of a study of T cell responses to AZD1222 COVID-19 vaccine. The CDR3 is made up of 11 amino acids. Trimming pared 5 bases from V and 4 bases from J, leaving 4 bases between. Germline V gene lookup returns CDR1 SGHRS and CDR2 YFSETQ. Sequencing was performed with immunoSEQ multiplex PCR; in TCRdb, only in-frame clones are kept and a portion is missing. The sample shows some 110,000 clones, roughly 93% of them seen only once. J is TRBJ2-1 and V is TRBV5-1; D gene ambiguous. This receptor was taken from an adult in good health. The sample consisted of peripheral blood, taken on day 0 of AZD1222 vaccination. The CDR3 spells CASRDYNEQFF. The CDR3, as DNA: TGCGCCAGCAGGGATTACAATGAGCAGTTCTTC.